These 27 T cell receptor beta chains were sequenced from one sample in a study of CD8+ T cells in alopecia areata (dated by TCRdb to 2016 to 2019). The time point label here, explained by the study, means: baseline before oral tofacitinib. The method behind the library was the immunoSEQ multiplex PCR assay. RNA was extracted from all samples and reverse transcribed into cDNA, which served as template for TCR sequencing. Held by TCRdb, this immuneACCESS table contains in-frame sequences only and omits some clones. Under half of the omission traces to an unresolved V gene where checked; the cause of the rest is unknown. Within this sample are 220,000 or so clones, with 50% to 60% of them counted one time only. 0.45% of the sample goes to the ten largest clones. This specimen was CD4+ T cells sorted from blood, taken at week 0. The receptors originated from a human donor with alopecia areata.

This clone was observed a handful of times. In nucleotides, the CDR3 is TGCGCCAGCACTCCAGGGGTGACCCACAAAAACATTCAGTACTTC. Translated, it gives CASTPGVTHKNIQYF. The J gene is TRBJ2-4, the V gene TRBV10-2, with TRBD1 as a possible D gene (6 bases). Germline V gene data show CDR1 as WSHSY and CDR2 as SAAADI. The CDR3 length is 15 residues. V was trimmed by 7 bases and J by 3 bases, leaving 16 bases between them.

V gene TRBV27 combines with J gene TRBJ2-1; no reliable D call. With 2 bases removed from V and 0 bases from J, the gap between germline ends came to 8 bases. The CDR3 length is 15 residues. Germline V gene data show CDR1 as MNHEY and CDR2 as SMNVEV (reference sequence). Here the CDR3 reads CASSLGPSSYNEQFF. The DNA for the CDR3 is TGTGCCAGCAGTTTAGGGCCAAGCTCCTACAATGAGCAGTTCTTC.

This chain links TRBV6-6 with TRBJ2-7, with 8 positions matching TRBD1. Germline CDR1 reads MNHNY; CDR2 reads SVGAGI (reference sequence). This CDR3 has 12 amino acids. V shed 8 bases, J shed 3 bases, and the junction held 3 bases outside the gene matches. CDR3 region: CASWTGLYEQYF. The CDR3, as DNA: TGTGCCAGCTGGACAGGGCTCTACGAGCAGTACTTC.

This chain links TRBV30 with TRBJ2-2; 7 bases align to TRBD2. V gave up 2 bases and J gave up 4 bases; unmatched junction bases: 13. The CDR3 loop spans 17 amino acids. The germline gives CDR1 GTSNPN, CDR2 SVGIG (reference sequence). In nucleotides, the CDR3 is TGTGCCTGGAGTTATGGTAGCGGGCCCGCCGGCACCGGGGAGCTGTTTTTT. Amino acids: CAWSYGSGPAGTGELFF.

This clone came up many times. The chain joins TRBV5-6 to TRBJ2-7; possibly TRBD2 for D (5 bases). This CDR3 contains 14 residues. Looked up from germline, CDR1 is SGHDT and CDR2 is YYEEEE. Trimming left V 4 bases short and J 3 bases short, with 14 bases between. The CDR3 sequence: CASSPIGVIYEQYF. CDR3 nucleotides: TGTGCCAGCAGCCCGATCGGGGTCATCTACGAGCAGTACTTC.

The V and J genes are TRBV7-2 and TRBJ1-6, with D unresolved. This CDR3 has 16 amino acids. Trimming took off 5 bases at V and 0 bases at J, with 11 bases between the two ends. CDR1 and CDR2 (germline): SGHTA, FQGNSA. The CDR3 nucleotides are TGTGCCAGCAGCCCTCAACCGCGCTCCTATAATTCACCCCTCCACTTT. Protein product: CASSPQPRSYNSPLHF.

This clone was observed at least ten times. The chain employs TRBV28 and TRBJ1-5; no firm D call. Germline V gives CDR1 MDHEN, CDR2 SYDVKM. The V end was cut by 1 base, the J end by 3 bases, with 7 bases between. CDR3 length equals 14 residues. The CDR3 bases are TGTGCCAGCAGTTTATTGTTGTCCAATCAGCCCCAGCATTTT. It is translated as CASSLLLSNQPQHF. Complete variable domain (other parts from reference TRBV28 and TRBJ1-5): DVKVTQSSRYLVKRTGEKVFLECVQDMDHENMFWYRQDPGLGLRLIYFSYDVKMKEKGDIPEGYSVSREKKERFSLILESASTNQTSMYLCASSLLLSNQPQHFGDGTRLSIL.

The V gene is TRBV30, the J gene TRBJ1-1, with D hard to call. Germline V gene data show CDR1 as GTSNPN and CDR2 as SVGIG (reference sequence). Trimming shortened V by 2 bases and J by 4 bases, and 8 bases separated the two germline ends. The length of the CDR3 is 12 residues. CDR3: CAWSRGSTEAFF. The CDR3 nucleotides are TGTGCCTGGAGTCGAGGGAGCACTGAAGCTTTCTTT.

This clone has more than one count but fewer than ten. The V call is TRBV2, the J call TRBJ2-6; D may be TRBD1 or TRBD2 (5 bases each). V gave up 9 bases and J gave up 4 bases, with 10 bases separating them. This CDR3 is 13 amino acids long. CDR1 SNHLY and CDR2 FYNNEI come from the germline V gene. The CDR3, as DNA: TGTGCCAGTACGAGGGGAGGGGCCAACGTCCTGACTTTC. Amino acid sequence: CASTRGGANVLTF. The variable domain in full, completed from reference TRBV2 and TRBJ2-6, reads EPEVTQTPSHQVTQMGQEVILRCVPISNHLYFYWYRQILGQKVEFLVSFYNNEISEKSEIFDDQFSVERPDGSNFTLKIRSTKLEDSAMYFCASTRGGANVLTFGAGSRLTVL.

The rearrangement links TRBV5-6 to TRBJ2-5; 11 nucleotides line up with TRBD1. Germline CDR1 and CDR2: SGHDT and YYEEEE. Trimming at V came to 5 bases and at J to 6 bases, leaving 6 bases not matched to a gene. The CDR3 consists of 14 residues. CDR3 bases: TGTGCCAGCAGGGGGACAGGGGGACCACAGACCCAGTACTTC. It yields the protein CASRGTGGPQTQYF.

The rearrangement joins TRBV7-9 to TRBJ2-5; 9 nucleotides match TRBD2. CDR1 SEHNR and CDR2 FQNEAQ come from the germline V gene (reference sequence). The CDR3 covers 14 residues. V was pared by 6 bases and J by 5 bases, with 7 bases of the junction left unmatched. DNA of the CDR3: TGTGCCAGCAGAGCAAGCGGGAGGTCGGAGACCCAGTACTTC. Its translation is CASRASGRSETQYF.

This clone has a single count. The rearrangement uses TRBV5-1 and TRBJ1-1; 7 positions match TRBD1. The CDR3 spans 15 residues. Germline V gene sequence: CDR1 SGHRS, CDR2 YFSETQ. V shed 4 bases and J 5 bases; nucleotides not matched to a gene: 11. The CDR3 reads CASSPRQGTWTEAFF. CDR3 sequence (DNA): TGCGCCAGCAGCCCCCGACAGGGAACATGGACTGAAGCTTTCTTT. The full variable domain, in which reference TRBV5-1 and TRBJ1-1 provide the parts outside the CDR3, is KAGVTQTPRYLIKTRGQQVTLSCSPISGHRSVSWYQQTPGQGLQFLFEYFSETQRNKGNFPGRFSGRQFSNSRSEMNVSTLELGDSALYLCASSPRQGTWTEAFFGQGTRLTVV.

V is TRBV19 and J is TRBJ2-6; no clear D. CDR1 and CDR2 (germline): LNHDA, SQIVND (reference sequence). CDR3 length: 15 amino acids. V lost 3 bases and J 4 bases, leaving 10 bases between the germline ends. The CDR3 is CASSIQALGANVLTF. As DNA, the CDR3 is TGTGCCAGTAGTATCCAGGCGCTCGGGGCCAACGTCCTGACTTTC.

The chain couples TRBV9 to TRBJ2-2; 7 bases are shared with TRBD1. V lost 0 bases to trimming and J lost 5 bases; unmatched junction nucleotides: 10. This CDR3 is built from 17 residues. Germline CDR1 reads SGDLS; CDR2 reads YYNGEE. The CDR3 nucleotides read TGTGCCAGCAGCGTAGGGCCGGGACAGATGAGAACCGGGGAGCTGTTTTTT. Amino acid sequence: CASSVGPGQMRTGELFF.

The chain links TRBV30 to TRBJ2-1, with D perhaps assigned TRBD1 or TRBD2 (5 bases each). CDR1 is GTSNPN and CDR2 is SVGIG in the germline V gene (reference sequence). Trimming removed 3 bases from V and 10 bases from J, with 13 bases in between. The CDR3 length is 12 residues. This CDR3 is CAWRLLGTEQFF. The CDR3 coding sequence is TGTGCCTGGAGGCTGCTCGGGACCGAGCAGTTCTTC.

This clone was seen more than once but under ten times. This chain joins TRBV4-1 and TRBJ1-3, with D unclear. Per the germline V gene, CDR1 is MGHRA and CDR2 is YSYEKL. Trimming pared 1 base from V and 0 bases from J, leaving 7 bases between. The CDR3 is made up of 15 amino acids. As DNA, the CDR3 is TGCGCCAGCAGCCAAGTTTTTAGCTCTGGAAACACCATATATTTT. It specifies CASSQVFSSGNTIYF.

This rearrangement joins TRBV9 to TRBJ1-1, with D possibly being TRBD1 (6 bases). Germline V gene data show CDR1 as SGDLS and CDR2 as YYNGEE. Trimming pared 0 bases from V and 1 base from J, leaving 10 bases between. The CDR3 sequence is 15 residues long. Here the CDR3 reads CASSVAGAGNTEAFF. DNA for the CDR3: TGTGCCAGCAGCGTAGCAGGGGCCGGGAACACTGAAGCTTTCTTT.

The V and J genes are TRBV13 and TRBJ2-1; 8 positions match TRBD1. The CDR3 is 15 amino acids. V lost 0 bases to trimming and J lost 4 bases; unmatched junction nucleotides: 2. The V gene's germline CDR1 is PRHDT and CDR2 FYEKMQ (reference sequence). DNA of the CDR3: TGTGCCAGCAGCTTAGGGGACAGGGATTACAATGAGCAGTTCTTC. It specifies CASSLGDRDYNEQFF.

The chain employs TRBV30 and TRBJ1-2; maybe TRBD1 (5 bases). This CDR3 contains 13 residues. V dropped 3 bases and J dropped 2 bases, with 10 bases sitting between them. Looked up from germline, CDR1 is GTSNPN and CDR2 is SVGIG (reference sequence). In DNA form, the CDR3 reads TGTGCCTGGAGCCCCGGGACCAACTATGGCTACACCTTC. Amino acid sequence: CAWSPGTNYGYTF.

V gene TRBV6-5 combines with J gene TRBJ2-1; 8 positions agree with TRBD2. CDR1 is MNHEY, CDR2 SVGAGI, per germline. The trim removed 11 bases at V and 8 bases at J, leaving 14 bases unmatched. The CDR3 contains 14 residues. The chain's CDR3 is CACQTGGARYEQFF. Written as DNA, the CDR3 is TGTGCCTGTCAAACGGGGGGGGCCCGGTATGAGCAGTTCTTC.

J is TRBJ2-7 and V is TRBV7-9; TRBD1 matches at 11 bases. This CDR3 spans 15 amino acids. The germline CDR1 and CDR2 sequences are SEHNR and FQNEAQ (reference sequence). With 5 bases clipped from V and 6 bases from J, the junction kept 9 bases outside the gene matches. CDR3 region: CASSPHRTGGGEQYF. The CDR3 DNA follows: TGTGCCAGCAGCCCACACCGGACAGGGGGCGGCGAGCAGTACTTC.

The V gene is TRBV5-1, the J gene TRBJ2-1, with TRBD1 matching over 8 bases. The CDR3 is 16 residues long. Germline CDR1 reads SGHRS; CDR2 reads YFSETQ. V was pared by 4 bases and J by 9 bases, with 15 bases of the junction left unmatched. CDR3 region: CASSLKMGQVIGEQFF. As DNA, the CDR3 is TGCGCCAGCAGCCTGAAAATGGGACAGGTTATCGGTGAGCAGTTCTTC. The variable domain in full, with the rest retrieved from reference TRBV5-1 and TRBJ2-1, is KAGVTQTPRYLIKTRGQQVTLSCSPISGHRSVSWYQQTPGQGLQFLFEYFSETQRNKGNFPGRFSGRQFSNSRSEMNVSTLELGDSALYLCASSLKMGQVIGEQFFGPGTRLTVL.

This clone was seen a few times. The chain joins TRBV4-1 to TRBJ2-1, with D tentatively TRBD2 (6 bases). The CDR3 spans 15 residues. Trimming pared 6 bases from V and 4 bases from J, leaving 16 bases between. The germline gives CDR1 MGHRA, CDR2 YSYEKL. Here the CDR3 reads CASRLLAGGYNEQFF. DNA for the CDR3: TGCGCCAGCAGATTACTAGCAGGAGGGTACAATGAGCAGTTCTTC.

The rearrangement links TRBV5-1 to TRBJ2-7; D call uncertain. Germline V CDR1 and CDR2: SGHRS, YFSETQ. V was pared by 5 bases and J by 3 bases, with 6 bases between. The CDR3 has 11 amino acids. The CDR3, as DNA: TGCGCCAGCAGAGATTACTACGAGCAGTACTTC. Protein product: CASRDYYEQYF.

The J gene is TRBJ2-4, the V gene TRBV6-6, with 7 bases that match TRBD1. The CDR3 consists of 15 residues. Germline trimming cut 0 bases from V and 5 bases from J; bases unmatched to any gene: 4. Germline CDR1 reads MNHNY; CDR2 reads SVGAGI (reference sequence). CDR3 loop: CASSYSPGGENIQYF. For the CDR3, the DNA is TGTGCCAGCAGTTACTCCCCAGGGGGAGAAAACATTCAGTACTTC.

The CDR3 region is CASSQDISGRAYGEQFF. The CDR3 bases are TGTGCCAGCAGCCAAGATATTAGCGGGAGGGCCTATGGTGAGCAGTTCTTC. This rearrangement joins TRBV14 to TRBJ2-1, with 11 bases aligning to TRBD2. Germline trimming cut 0 bases from V and 9 bases from J; bases unmatched to any gene: 10. CDR1 and CDR2 (germline): SGHDN, FVKESK. The CDR3 has 17 amino acids.

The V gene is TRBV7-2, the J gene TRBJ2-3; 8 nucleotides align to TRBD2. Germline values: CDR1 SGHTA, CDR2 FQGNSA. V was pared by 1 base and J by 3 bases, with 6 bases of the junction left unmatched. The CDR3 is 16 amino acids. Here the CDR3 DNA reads TGTGCCAGCAGCTTAGAGGGGGGACTAGTTACAGATACGCAGTATTTT. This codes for CASSLEGGLVTDTQYF.